This T cell receptor (beta chain) appears in the sequencing data of a study of blood T cell repertoires in COVID-19. Overall study: Researchers got acute and convalescent COVID-19 samples from the United States, Italy and Spain. In each case, the material was cDNA or gDNA derived from T cells, B-cell-depleted T cells, or PBMCs.

In the source study's methods: Reference gene primer amplification gave nucleated cell count estimates. The method was immunoSEQ multiplex PCR; TCRdb's version includes in-frame clones alone and lacks a portion of them. The V and J calls and clone size come from that table; D and trimming were worked out from the DNA. This repertoire shows 150,000 to 200,000 clones, 75% to 90% found once; its top ten account for less than 3%. The CDR3 extends over 16 amino acids. The specimen was peripheral blood. The sequence was obtained from a woman aged 55 to 70 with acute or convalescent COVID-19. The chain links TRBV12-2 to TRBJ1-2; the table calls TRBD1, which could not be checked here. TRBV12-2 counts as a pseudogene. The CDR3: CASRSPRQGPNYGYTF. The CDR3 DNA reads TGTGCAAGTCGCTCCCCCCGACAGGGTCCCAACTATGGCTACACCTTC.